This paragraph reports one T cell receptor (beta chain). The CDR3 spans 11 residues. The data were taken from a study of T cells expressing NK-cell markers. Using the 5' RACE reads, TCRdb records one entry per CDR3 protein without DNA. Across about 150,000 distinct CDR3 sequences, the top ten clones capture about 39% of the sample. This receptor was obtained from a woman aged 45-60 years in good health. This chain uses TRBV21-1 with TRBJ2-4; the D gene TCRdb calls, TRBD1, cannot be checked with no DNA. TRBV21-1 is annotated as a pseudogene. The sequenced sample was blood T cells: a sorted CD56 or NKG2C T cell subset, CD4+ or CD8+ T cells, or bulk PBMC T cells (not recorded which). CDR3 sequence: CASTGPGQEYF.